This entry features one TCR beta chain sequence. Its antigen is unidentified. CDR3 size: 17 residues. From germline, CDR1 is GTSNPN and CDR2 SVGIG (reference sequence). The V segment lost 3 bases and the J segment 3 bases; nucleotides outside the gene matches: 14. PCR involved 60 Vbeta and 13 Jbeta primers. Method: immunoSEQ multiplex PCR; TCRdb's copy keeps in-frame clones and lacks some. This sample has some 110,000 clones, with about 80% found just once. This specimen belongs to a study of cytomegalovirus exposure and HLA in healthy donors. Whole-study findings and limits: Reportedly, diagnosis of cytomegalovirus status by the classifier showed high specificity and sensitivity.

The receptor was derived from a man aged 25-40 years in good health and CMV-seronegative. Sequencing was performed on PBMCs. The rearrangement uses TRBV30 and TRBJ2-3, with 8 bases matching TRBD2. CDR3 residues: CAWSARGAGAPTDTQYF. The CDR3 nucleotides are TGTGCCTGGAGCGCGAGGGGAGCGGGGGCGCCTACAGATACGCAGTATTTT.